This T cell receptor beta chain is drawn from a study of cytomegalovirus exposure and HLA in healthy donors (TCRdb year 2017). As for the study more broadly: According to an earlier analysis of several hundred of the donors, 150 million to 200 million T cells yielded 117 million unique TCR beta sequences and around 300 Gb of sequence data. To predict cytomegalovirus infection status, the study brought together high-throughput TCR immunosequencing, statistical association of individual TCRs with disease status, and machine learning. A later genetic analysis took genome-wide SNP genotypes for about 55% of the roughly 670 donors and used that subset as a discovery cohort. To study patterns of TCR occurrence, a later analysis re-analyzed previously published TCR beta repertoires from hundreds of donors and added high-resolution HLA genotyping. The genetic ancestry cluster associated with self-reported Caucasian donors included roughly four fifths of the roughly 380 genotyped donors. An earlier analysis of some 500 of the donors applied high-throughput TCR beta sequencing to assess whether each TCR beta V gene segment acted as functional or pseudogenic. HLA typing covered class I and class II loci at four-digit resolution. All discovery cohort repertoires had been generated using a single sequencing platform. The study aimed to test whether signatures of past pathogen exposure could be identified by cataloging public T cell receptors. In the later analysis, no new phenotypic data were used to find candidate immune exposures; instead, reliance was placed on TCR beta sequences and their occurrence across donors. Besides the first cohort of 666 subjects, a separate validation cohort made up of 120 different subjects was used. Several DR-DQ haplotypes were handled as single units for association and clustering because linkage in the cohort was strong. An early release covering 500 to 750 HLA-typed donors comprised 300 to 350 gigabases of sequencing data and tens of millions of unique TCR sequences. Donor age, sex, ethnicity and CMV serostatus were compiled together with the repertoire data. Typing coverage differed by locus: A, B, C, DRB1 and DQB1 were typed in about 620-630 donors, DQA1 in 522, DPA1 in 600 to 610, and DPB1 in just under 490. The study used immunosequencing to profile the T cell repertoires of 666 subjects and linked those repertoires to cytomegalovirus serostatus. Among some 410 genotyped donors of the cohort, an average of 235,054 unique TCR beta nucleotide sequences were sequenced per donor, roughly 20% of them non-productive.

Receptors were amplified or captured by the immunoSEQ multiplex PCR assay. For the multiplex PCR, a mixture combining 60 forward primers for TCR Vbeta segments and 13 reverse primers for TCR Jbeta segments was used. Amplification of the CDR3 region of rearranged TCR beta genes was performed with a multiplex PCR assay on genomic DNA. The amplified TCR beta libraries were sequenced on the Illumina HiSeq System as 87-base-pair reads. On the authors' methods: In a later analysis, 77 million or so unique TCR beta chains were counted across the 666 repertoires, and approximately 11 million of these chains were shared by at least two donors. A nearest-neighbor algorithm error-corrected the raw reads and collapsed the reads into unique sequences, merging closely related sequences to remove PCR and sequencing errors. To assign V, D and J gene segments, CDR3 sequences were aligned to IMGT reference sequences. Each retained sequence needed at least a six-nucleotide match to both a V gene segment and a J gene segment. A rearrangement was called productive if the CDR3 had no stop codons and remained in frame with V and J, and every other rearrangement was called non-productive. Following IMGT convention, CDR3 was defined as the stretch from the second conserved V-encoded cysteine to the conserved J-encoded phenylalanine. The earlier analysis of fewer than 750 of the donors excluded sequences that lacked an unambiguous match to a single V gene segment. In an earlier analysis of 500 to 750 of the donors, V segments were called functional above 56.7% productive rearrangements and were called segregating when the between-donor standard deviation exceeded 5%. To diagnose cytomegalovirus status from the catalog of TCR beta chain sequences, a statistical classification framework was built. A later analysis assigned V and J genes by comparing TCR nucleotide sequences with IMGT/GENE-DB human TR gene sequences. The TCRdist pipeline was used in a later analysis to assign CDR3 sequences and most-parsimonious VDJ recombination scenarios. In a later analysis, each TCR beta chain was defined by its CDR3 amino acid sequence together with its V-gene family, and reads without a unique V-gene family were excluded. As a way to deal with suspected cross-contamination and a sequencing artifact, a later analysis dropped 640 or so nucleotide sequences that were highly shared and had low generation probability. A later analysis calculated a clonal expansion index for each public chain from normalized within-repertoire ranks of inferred template counts. In a later analysis, generation probabilities were computed using a VDJ recombination model fitted to out-of-frame rearrangements, and the results were checked against IGoR. A later analysis scored TCR-TCR, TCR-HLA and TCR-CMV co-occurrence with hypergeometric tests, applying a repertoire-size bias correction to TCR pairs. In a later analysis, false discovery rates were estimated by permuting HLA or CMV assignments 20 times. In a later analysis, co-occurring TCRs were grouped using DBSCAN, and TCRdist sequence similarity was added for clustering within HLA-allele-positive subsets. Co-occurrence clustering excluded repertoires with fewer than 30,000 or more than 120,000 public chains, plus five with anomalous nucleotide sharing. Not all clones reach the TCRdb copy of this immuneACCESS table, which keeps in-frame sequences only. Checked studies attribute under half of the gap to unresolved V genes and leave the rest unexplained. The V and J calls and clone size were taken over from that table, and D and trimming were inferred from the DNA. The sample yields roughly 200,000 clones; 85% were counted once. 2.3% of the sample is taken by the ten largest.

As for this clone: Its recognized antigen is unknown. No base quality information exists; no much larger clone differs at one position.

The cohort comprised some 700 healthy bone marrow donors. At the time of sampling, every cohort member was nominally healthy, though immune exposures that went unrecorded were likely present. The donor tested CMV seronegative and was one of the 352 seronegative cohort members. Every donor gave a peripheral blood sample, and the peripheral blood mononuclear cells from that sample were used for TCR beta sequencing. Genomic DNA was extracted from the blood cell samples with the Qiagen DNeasy Blood Extraction Kit. What the authors observed across the whole study: When HLA alleles, especially DR and DQ, strongly co-occurred, attributing TCR associations to individual alleles was difficult. A later analysis found that TCR association rates varied across HLA loci, with DRB1 alleles showing the most associated TCRs and HLA-C alleles the fewest. A further reported finding was that TCR beta sequences accurately predicted the HLA-A and HLA-B alleles for most subjects in the first cohort. The cohort was sequenced for TCR beta chains only, and without alpha or paired-chain data the features that could be detected were limited. Most TCR sequences were seen in very few donors, while some public TCRs were found in many individuals. A later analysis associated about 17,000 TCR beta sequences with specific HLA alleles at a false discovery rate of 0.05. For the cohort, immune exposure information was limited to CMV serostatus. A cluster of highly shared sequence variants was judged likely to represent a technical artifact of the sequencing pipeline. An association between a missense DCLRE1C variant and V-gene and J-gene trimming of TCR beta chains was found in a later genetic analysis and replicated in an independent cohort. According to a later genetic analysis, donors in an Asian-associated ancestry cluster had fewer N-insertions in productive TCRs than the roughly 670-donor mean. The study gave a list of about 150 TCR beta chains associated with cytomegalovirus. In vitro tests confirmed that a few of the cytomegalovirus-associated TCR beta chains recognize cytomegalovirus antigens. Broadly in line with IMGT annotations, most TCR beta V segments showed up in productive rearrangements about 90% or about 30% of the time in an earlier analysis of around 600 of the donors. A later analysis found that most CMV-associated TCR beta chains appeared HLA-restricted, with HLA associations seemingly driven largely by CMV exposure. The classifier was reported to diagnose cytomegalovirus status with high specificity and sensitivity in both the original cohort and the validation cohort. In a later analysis, several top co-occurrence clusters were reported to appear linked to parvovirus B19, influenza, CMV and Epstein-Barr virus. Because HLA typing was missing for some donors at each locus, association tests included only the typed subset. Linkage disequilibrium might explain the correlated functional status among segregating V segments, but an unknown experimental factor could not be excluded. A later analysis found that HLA-associated TCR beta chains were more clonally expanded and had lower generation probabilities than equally common non-associated chains. It was suggested by the authors that the approach could potentially be generalized to other disease states and immunological phenotypes. The presence/absence analyses assumed that sequencing depth was roughly uniform across donors, and that assumption may not be true. Because counts were too low, seventeen rarely observed V segments, including chromosome 9 orphons, were left out of the earlier analysis of about 620 of the donors.

The receptor was isolated from a woman aged 45 to 65 in good health and CMV-seronegative. Sequenced: PBMCs.

Here is the DNA: TGTGCCTGGAGTGAGACGGGAACAACCCTATACAATGAGCAGTTCTTC. Translated, this gives CAWSETGTTLYNEQFF. The rearranged segments are TRBV30 and TRBJ2-1; 5 matching bases give a weak D call of TRBD2. Per the germline V gene (reference sequence), GTSNPN is the CDR1 and SVGIG is the CDR2. The junction carries 17 bases between V and J, which are trimmed by 1 base and 4 bases respectively. From the cysteine up to the phenylalanine, the CDR3 has a length of 16 residues. Solely the CDR3 DNA is kept, with 48 bases framed from the first base.